This T cell receptor beta chain is drawn from a study of shared clonotypes between healthy human individuals (TCRdb year 2020). Regarding the research as a whole: The cohort comprised a couple of women and a few men aged 18 to 49 years. To estimate repertoire size and how much clonotype sharing occurs between individuals, the study deeply sequenced the blood TCR repertoires of about 5 healthy adults. Libraries were prepared and TCR repertoires were sequenced by different laboratories using diverse techniques, in order to increase sequencing depth and limit assay-specific biases. Each donor's leukapheresis produced roughly between roughly 0.85 and 9.5 billion PBMCs.

The paper as a whole reports these results and caveats: Pairwise subsampling indicated that sequencing depth was expected to affect the degree of clonotype sharing among donors. Only blood was sampled, and tissue TCR repertoires likely differ from those in blood. The small number of donors limited the genetic and exposure-history diversity represented.

CDR1 MDHEN and CDR2 SYDVKM were looked up in the germline V gene. The CDR3, from cysteine to phenylalanine, totals 13 residues. The CDR3 DNA has 39 bases and is translated from base 1. V sheds 1 base and J sheds 2 bases, leaving 4 bases between their ends. Using the deep immunoSEQ assay, TCR CDR3 regions were amplified from genomic DNA by multiplex PCR. For each cell subset, the extracted genomic DNA was distributed evenly across all wells of several immunoSEQ 96-well plates, and each plate served as one replicate. For unsorted PBMC, around 310 ng of genomic DNA, equivalent to around 30,000 T cell genomes, went into each replicate PCR. Genomic DNA from unsorted PBMC was sequenced over ten immunoSEQ deep assay plates. The purified libraries were quantified using a Qubit 3.0 fluorometer, sized with a Bioanalyzer 2100, and then quantified again using the KAPA Library Quantification kit. A separate single-read 150-cycle Illumina NextSeq 550 flow cell was used to sequence each immunoSEQ 96-well plate. The source study handled its data this way. The immunoSEQ output contained only junctional sequences without quality scores, so filtering could not match that applied to full-length reads. To assign V/J genes and CDR3, sequences were annotated using PyIR, a Python wrapper for IgBLAST v1.9, with IMGT germline references. Reads with weak V/J assignments (E-value above 1e-6), missing CDR3, stop codons, out-of-frame junctions, or ambiguous translated residues were removed. V3J clonotypes were defined by identical inferred V gene, J gene, and CDR3 amino acid sequence. Percentage overlap between repertoires was calculated by dividing the number of shared unique clonotypes by the size of the smaller repertoire. Three approaches were used to assess repertoire richness: RTK rarefaction, the Chao1 estimator, and Recon v2.1 estimates of unobserved clonotypes. TCRdb carries this immuneACCESS record with in-frame sequences only. Its versions omit some clonotypes, under half of them owing to an unresolved V gene in the studies checked, with the rest unexplained. Clone size and the V and J calls come from that table; the DNA yielded D and trimming. Here the sample has 400,000 to 600,000 clones; about four fifths occur a single time. About 13% of the sample is taken by the ten largest.

A remark on this clone: No antigen is known for it. There are no base qualities to consult, and no much larger clone falls within one base.

The donors were healthy, HIV-negative adults who had no recently reported acute infections or vaccinations. Every donor was a Caucasian adult residing in Nashville, Tennessee, USA. For unsorted samples, about 90 million PBMCs were counted and genomic DNA was extracted with the QIAamp DNA Blood Mini kit. After blood collection by leukapheresis, PBMCs were isolated using Ficoll-Histopaque density gradient centrifugation and then cryopreserved in the vapor phase of liquid nitrogen. Rearrangement joined TRBV28 to TRBJ2-3; a confident D gene designation cannot be given. This clonotype was obtained from a woman aged 40 to 50 in good health. Some clones in this sample may be carry-over from other donors' samples. The sequencing input was PBMCs. At the DNA level, the sequence is TGTGCCAGCAGTTTATCGGCCACAGATACGCAGTATTTT. This translates into CASSLSATDTQYF.